These 15 T cell receptor beta chains originate from one sample sequenced in a study of cytotoxic CD8 clonotypes in ibrutinib-treated CLL. Sequencing was performed with immunoSEQ multiplex PCR; in TCRdb, only in-frame clones are kept and a portion is missing. The sample has 330,000 or so clones; around 66% are singletons. The material sequenced was PBMCs, taken after 36 months of ibrutinib treatment. Receptors were obtained from a human donor with chronic lymphocytic leukemia.

The rearrangement links TRBV6-4 to TRBJ1-6; no definite D call. CDR3 length: 15 residues. V lost 9 bases to trimming and J lost 4 bases, with 16 bases between them. Germline V gene sequence: CDR1 MRHNA, CDR2 SNTAGT. The DNA for the CDR3 is TGTGCCAGGAACGTGGCTCTGCGGTATAATTCACCCCTCCACTTT. It codes for CARNVALRYNSPLHF.

The V and J genes are TRBV5-1 and TRBJ1-2, with 8 bases that match TRBD1. With V trimmed by 3 bases and J by 5 bases, 12 bases remained unmatched. The CDR3 has 16 amino acids. In germline, CDR1 is SGHRS, CDR2 YFSETQ. This chain's CDR3 is CASSSGQALGAYGYTF. The CDR3 DNA is TGCGCCAGCAGCTCGGGACAGGCCCTGGGGGCTTATGGCTACACCTTC.

The chain has TRBV11-2 and TRBJ1-4; weak D call: TRBD1 (5 bases). CDR1 and CDR2 (germline): SGHAT, FQNNGV. The CDR3 is 16 amino acids. Deletions cut 1 base from V and 10 bases from J, with 19 bases between. The DNA of the CDR3 is TGTGCCAGCAGCTTAGTACAGACAGCCGGGCTGGGAAAACTGTTTTTT. Protein product: CASSLVQTAGLGKLFF.

The chain has TRBV5-1 and TRBJ1-6; the match to TRBD1 covers 8 bases. The CDR3 spans 17 residues. V was clipped by 4 bases and J by 1 base; unmatched bases: 7. Germline V gene lookup returns CDR1 SGHRS and CDR2 YFSETQ. The CDR3 reads CASSNGQGRSYNSPLHF. CDR3 nucleotides: TGCGCCAGCAGCAATGGACAGGGAAGGTCCTATAATTCACCCCTCCACTTT.

V gene TRBV18 combines with J gene TRBJ1-2; possible D gene TRBD1, 6 bases. The CDR3 is made up of 17 amino acids. Trimming took 3 bases from V and 13 from J, leaving 30 bases between them. Germline-derived CDR1 and CDR2 are KGHSH and LQKENI. CDR3: CASSPTLGDTISFKPTF. DNA of the CDR3: TGTGCCAGCTCACCCACGCTCGGGGACACTATCTCGTTCAAACCCACCTTC.

The V gene is TRBV7-9, the J gene TRBJ2-3; D gene ambiguous. Trimming shortened V by 1 base and J by 6 bases, and 11 bases separated the two germline ends. CDR1 is SEHNR, CDR2 FQNEAQ, per germline (reference sequence). The CDR3 has 14 residues. CDR3 bases: TGTGCCAGCAGCTTAGGAAAGGGTCCGGATACGCAGTATTTT. This codes for CASSLGKGPDTQYF.

The chain's CDR3 is CASSLRSGTSTEAFF. CDR3 sequence (DNA): TGTGCCAGCAGTTTACGGTCAGGGACTAGCACTGAAGCTTTCTTT. The chain uses TRBV27 and TRBJ1-1, with TRBD1 as a possible D gene (5 bases). Trimming shortened V by 2 bases and J by 4 bases, and 14 bases separated the two germline ends. The CDR3 length is 15 residues. Germline V lookup: CDR1 MNHEY, CDR2 SMNVEV (reference sequence).

The rearrangement joins TRBV5-1 to TRBJ2-2; the D gene is possibly TRBD1 (5 bases). This CDR3 has 17 residues. Trimming left V 2 bases short and J 1 base short, with 15 bases between. Germline values: CDR1 SGHRS, CDR2 YFSETQ. The CDR3 region is CASSFALGRENTGELFF. The CDR3 DNA reads TGCGCCAGCAGCTTCGCTCTGGGCAGGGAGAACACCGGGGAGCTGTTTTTT.

The rearrangement joins TRBV9 to TRBJ1-2; D remains ambiguous. Trimming pared 4 bases from V and 3 bases from J, leaving 13 bases between. The CDR3 sequence is 14 residues long. Germline loops: CDR1 SGDLS, CDR2 YYNGEE. CDR3 amino acids: CASSPQVLDYGYTF. The CDR3 bases are TGTGCCAGCAGCCCCCAGGTTCTCGACTATGGCTACACCTTC.

The chain joins TRBV19 to TRBJ2-6, with 11 bases matching TRBD1. Germline lookup yields CDR1 LNHDA and CDR2 SQIVND (reference sequence). J was trimmed by 0 bases and V by 4 bases; bases with no gene match: 8. The CDR3 consists of 19 residues. The CDR3 bases are TGTGCCAGTAGTAAACGGACAGGGGGCCAGTACTCTGGGGCCAACGTCCTGACTTTC. Translating gives CASSKRTGGQYSGANVLTF.

Details on this clone: One end of the junction does not line up with germline, which may come from a read error. J is TRBJ2-1 and V is TRBV29-1, with D perhaps TRBD1 (6 bases). Per the germline V gene, CDR1 is SQVTM and CDR2 is ANQGSEA. CDR3 length: 13 amino acids. CDR3 in amino acids: CSVGAYSYSEQFF. CDR3 coding DNA: TGCAGCGTGGGGGCCTATAGTTACAGTGAGCAGTTCTTC.

This clone was counted only a few times. This rearrangement joins TRBV2 to TRBJ1-1; TRBD1 is a possible D gene (6 bases). Germline CDR1 SNHLY, CDR2 FYNNEI. V dropped 7 bases and J dropped 4 bases, with 7 bases sitting between them. The CDR3 length is 11 residues. The CDR3 sequence is CASNRATEAFF. The CDR3 DNA follows: TGTGCCAGCAACAGGGCCACTGAAGCTTTCTTT.

The chain employs TRBV18 and TRBJ1-3; possible D gene TRBD1, 6 bases. The CDR3 length is 16 residues. Germline assignment: CDR1 KGHSH and CDR2 LQKENI. V was trimmed by 8 bases and J by 0 bases, leaving 17 bases between them. The CDR3 is CASTSQGSFSGNTIYF. The CDR3 nucleotides read TGTGCCAGCACTTCACAGGGTTCCTTCTCTGGAAACACCATATATTTT.

V and J are TRBV4-1 and TRBJ2-3, with D perhaps matching TRBD1 (6 bases). The CDR3 is 15 amino acids. CDR1 MGHRA and CDR2 YSYEKL come from the germline V gene. V was clipped by 3 bases and J by 2 bases, with 12 bases between them. The CDR3 sequence: CASSHTGLLTDTQYF. The CDR3 DNA is TGCGCCAGCAGCCACACAGGGTTACTCACAGATACGCAGTATTTT.

This clone was seen more than once but under ten times. The gene calls are TRBV7-8 and TRBJ2-5; D possibly corresponds to TRBD2 (5 bases). Germline V gene data show CDR1 as SGHVS and CDR2 as FQNEAQ. V was shortened by 0 bases and J by 10 bases, with 12 bases between the two germline ends. The CDR3 runs to 13 residues. CDR3 residues: CASSLAPTRDQYF. In nucleotides, the CDR3 is TGTGCCAGCAGCTTAGCTCCAACTAGGGACCAGTACTTC.